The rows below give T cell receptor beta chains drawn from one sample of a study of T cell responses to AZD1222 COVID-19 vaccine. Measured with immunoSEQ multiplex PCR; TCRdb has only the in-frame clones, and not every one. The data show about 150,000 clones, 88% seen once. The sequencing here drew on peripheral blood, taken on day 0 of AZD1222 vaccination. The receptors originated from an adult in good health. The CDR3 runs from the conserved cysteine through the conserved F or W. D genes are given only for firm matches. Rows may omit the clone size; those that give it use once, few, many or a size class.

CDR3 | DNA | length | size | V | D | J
CASSQGQVSSYEQYF | TGCGCCAGCAGCCAAGGGCAGGTGAGCTCCTACGAGCAGTACTTC | 15 | . | TRBV4-3 | . | TRBJ2-7
CASSYATGEVYGYTF | TGTGCCAGCAGTTACGCGACAGGGGAAGTCTATGGCTACACCTTC | 15 | . | TRBV6-6 | TRBD1 | TRBJ1-2
CASSPMLGGSGELFF | TGTGCCAGCAGCCCGATGTTGGGCGGGAGCGGGGAGCTGTTTTTT | 15 | . | TRBV6-5 | TRBD2 | TRBJ2-2
CASSRTQNTEAFF | TGTGCCAGCAGTCGGACCCAGAACACTGAAGCTTTCTTT | 13 | . | TRBV6-2/TRBV6-3 | . | TRBJ1-1
CASRRTGDSGNTIYF | TGTGCCAGCAGAAGGACAGGGGACTCTGGAAACACCATATATTTT | 15 | once | TRBV6-5 | TRBD1 | TRBJ1-3
CASTAEFTGRTDTQYF | TGTGCCAGCACCGCAGAGTTCACGGGGCGCACAGATACGCAGTATTTT | 16 | . | TRBV4-2 | . | TRBJ2-3
CASSIGQGVYGYTF | TGTGCCAGCAGCATCGGACAGGGCGTATATGGCTACACCTTC | 14 | . | TRBV5-6 | TRBD1 | TRBJ1-2
CASSSTGSAYGYTF | TGTGCCAGTAGCTCGACAGGGAGCGCCTATGGCTACACCTTC | 14 | . | TRBV19 | TRBD1 | TRBJ1-2
CASSESNLGYEKLFF | TGCGCCAGCAGTGAGTCCAACCTCGGGTATGAAAAACTGTTTTTT | 15 | . | TRBV10-2 | . | TRBJ1-4
CASSLLAGPAYEQYF | TGCGCCAGCAGCCTACTAGCGGGTCCCGCCTACGAGCAGTACTTC | 15 | . | TRBV4-3 | TRBD2 | TRBJ2-7
CASSPRRDFSYEQYF | TGTGCCAGCTCACCTCGCCGGGACTTCTCTTACGAGCAGTACTTC | 15 | . | TRBV18 | . | TRBJ2-7
CASSRDLGQSGYGYTF | TGTGCCAGCAGCCGAGACCTTGGACAGTCTGGCTATGGCTACACCTTC | 16 | . | TRBV4-2 | . | TRBJ1-2
CASTRGQGPDEQYF | TGTGCCAGCACCAGGGGGCAGGGCCCAGACGAGCAGTACTTC | 14 | . | TRBV6-6 | TRBD1 | TRBJ2-7
CASSVTGGNTGELFF | TGTGCCAGCAGCGTAACAGGGGGCAACACCGGGGAGCTGTTTTTT | 15 | . | TRBV9 | TRBD1 | TRBJ2-2
CAISPSRVSGAPRELFF | TGTGCCATCAGTCCATCGAGGGTTTCGGGCGCCCCTCGGGAGCTGTTTTTT | 17 | . | TRBV10-3 | . | TRBJ2-2
CASNRGGPGSPLHF | TGTGCCAGTAACCGAGGGGGGCCGGGGTCACCCCTCCACTTT | 14 | once | TRBV28 | . | TRBJ1-6
CASSAQTSGKNEKLFF | TGTGCCAGCAGCGCCCAGACCTCAGGCAAAAATGAAAAACTGTTTTTT | 16 | . | TRBV9 | . | TRBJ1-4
CASSLSGREAGELFF | TGTGCCAGCAGCTTAAGCGGCCGCGAGGCCGGGGAGCTGTTTTTT | 15 | . | TRBV7-8 | . | TRBJ2-2
CASSPGQQETQYF | TGTGCCAGCTCACCGGGACAGCAAGAGACCCAGTACTTC | 13 | . | TRBV18 | TRBD1 | TRBJ2-5
CSASPDAYGQYF | TGCAGTGCTAGTCCGGATGCGTACGGGCAGTACTTC | 12 | . | TRBV20-1 | . | TRBJ2-7